A selection of T cell receptor beta chains follows, all from one sample in a study of cytotoxic CD8 clonotypes in ibrutinib-treated CLL. The data were produced by immunoSEQ multiplex PCR, yet TCRdb's version contains in-frame clones alone and is incomplete. The repertoire includes about 300,000 clones, more than 70% of them detected once, and about 5.7% sits in the top ten. The sample here was PBMCs, taken at disease progression, from a patient treated with ibrutinib. The receptors derive from a human donor with chronic lymphocytic leukemia. Each CDR3 is given with its conserved first and last residue. The order of the fields is D gene, J gene, V gene, clone size, CDR3 DNA, CDR3 protein. D genes are given only for firm matches. Size values are once, few and many counts, or a class for expanded clones, and some rows have none.

d_gene: -; j_gene: TRBJ2-5; v_gene: TRBV27; abundance: -; CDR3nt: TGTGCCAGCAGTTTTAACGCTCCGGGAGAGACCCAGTACTTC; CDR3aa: CASSFNAPGETQYF
d_gene: -; j_gene: TRBJ2-1; v_gene: TRBV5-6; abundance: -; CDR3nt: TGTGCCAGCAGCTTGGGGCGGGGTGAGCAGTTCTTC; CDR3aa: CASSLGRGEQFF
d_gene: -; j_gene: TRBJ1-4; v_gene: TRBV7-8; abundance: -; CDR3nt: TGTGCCAGCAGTCGATTGGGGGGTGAAAAACTGTTTTTT; CDR3aa: CASSRLGGEKLFF
d_gene: TRBD2; j_gene: TRBJ2-3; v_gene: TRBV10-3; abundance: -; CDR3nt: TGTGCCATCAGTGAGTCGAGGGCGGGGGGCAGCACAGATACGCAGTATTTT; CDR3aa: CAISESRAGGSTDTQYF
d_gene: -; j_gene: TRBJ1-2; v_gene: TRBV2; abundance: -; CDR3nt: TGTGCCAGCAGCTTCCACCCCCGGGTCGGCAACTATGGCTACACCTTC; CDR3aa: CASSFHPRVGNYGYTF
d_gene: -; j_gene: TRBJ2-2; v_gene: TRBV2; abundance: -; CDR3nt: TGTGCCAGCAGGGAGAAAATGAGCGGGGAGCTGTTTTTT; CDR3aa: CASREKMSGELFF
d_gene: -; j_gene: TRBJ2-5; v_gene: TRBV4-1; abundance: -; CDR3nt: TGCGCCAGCAGCCAACTAAGAGACAGGGAGACCCAGTACTTC; CDR3aa: CASSQLRDRETQYF
d_gene: -; j_gene: TRBJ2-5; v_gene: TRBV29-1; abundance: -; CDR3nt: TGCAGCGTTGAAGGAGGTCCCCCCGTTCGGGAGACCCAGTACTTC; CDR3aa: CSVEGGPPVRETQYF
d_gene: -; j_gene: TRBJ2-1; v_gene: TRBV6-6; abundance: few; CDR3nt: TGTGCCAGCGGAGGCCACAATGAGCAGTTCTTC; CDR3aa: CASGGHNEQFF
d_gene: -; j_gene: TRBJ1-2; v_gene: TRBV28; abundance: -; CDR3nt: TGTGCCAGCAGTTTGCCGGGAATTTACGGCTACACCTTC; CDR3aa: CASSLPGIYGYTF
d_gene: -; j_gene: TRBJ2-5; v_gene: TRBV5-3; abundance: -; CDR3nt: TGTGCCAGAAGCTTGAATTCACAGAACCTCCAAGAGACCCAGTACTTC; CDR3aa: CARSLNSQNLQETQYF
d_gene: -; j_gene: TRBJ1-5; v_gene: TRBV10-3; abundance: -; CDR3nt: TGTGCCATCGGAACCAGGGTCGGTCAGCCCCAGCATTTT; CDR3aa: CAIGTRVGQPQHF
d_gene: -; j_gene: TRBJ2-7; v_gene: TRBV6-1; abundance: few; CDR3nt: TGTGCCAGCAGTGAGCTCCTTTACGAGCAGTACTTC; CDR3aa: CASSELLYEQYF
d_gene: -; j_gene: TRBJ1-4; v_gene: TRBV14; abundance: -; CDR3nt: TGTGCCAGCAGCCAGCTTACGTCTTTTAATGAAAAACTGTTTTTT; CDR3aa: CASSQLTSFNEKLFF
d_gene: -; j_gene: TRBJ2-2; v_gene: TRBV13; abundance: -; CDR3nt: TGTGCCAGCAGCTTCGCCTGGCCGGGGCAGCGCGACACCGGGGAGCTGTTTTTT; CDR3aa: CASSFAWPGQRDTGELFF
d_gene: -; j_gene: TRBJ1-6; v_gene: TRBV11-2; abundance: -; CDR3nt: TGTGCCAGCAGCTTAGATAGGCAGGGCCAGGGGCCCCTCCACTTT; CDR3aa: CASSLDRQGQGPLHF
d_gene: -; j_gene: TRBJ1-4; v_gene: TRBV7-9; abundance: -; CDR3nt: TGTGCCAGCAGACCTACAGGGTACCGGGAAAAACTGTTTTTT; CDR3aa: CASRPTGYREKLFF
d_gene: -; j_gene: TRBJ2-1; v_gene: TRBV9; abundance: -; CDR3nt: TGTGCCAGCAGCGTTGGGGGGGCCTCTAATGAGCAGTTCTTC; CDR3aa: CASSVGGASNEQFF
d_gene: TRBD1; j_gene: TRBJ1-2; v_gene: TRBV29-1; abundance: -; CDR3nt: TGCAGCGTTGAAGGACAGGGCGAGGGTGGCTACACCTTC; CDR3aa: CSVEGQGEGGYTF
d_gene: TRBD2; j_gene: TRBJ2-3; v_gene: TRBV5-1; abundance: -; CDR3nt: TGCGCCAGCAGCCCTAGGGGGACTAGCGGGGGTACAGATACGCAGTATTTT; CDR3aa: CASSPRGTSGGTDTQYF
d_gene: TRBD1; j_gene: TRBJ2-7; v_gene: TRBV6-1; abundance: -; CDR3nt: TGTGCCAGCAGTAGGGACAGCCTTTACGAGCAGTACTTC; CDR3aa: CASSRDSLYEQYF
d_gene: TRBD1; j_gene: TRBJ1-1; v_gene: TRBV18; abundance: -; CDR3nt: TGTGCCAGCTCACCACAAGGGACAGTAATGAACACTGAAGCTTTCTTT; CDR3aa: CASSPQGTVMNTEAFF
d_gene: -; j_gene: TRBJ1-5; v_gene: TRBV12-5; abundance: -; CDR3nt: TGTGCTAGTGGTTTGAGGGGGACAACCCCTTATCAGCCCCAGCATTTT; CDR3aa: CASGLRGTTPYQPQHF
d_gene: -; j_gene: TRBJ2-7; v_gene: TRBV19; abundance: -; CDR3nt: TGTGCCAGTAGTATCTACGGGGGCCCCTACGAGCAGTACTTC; CDR3aa: CASSIYGGPYEQYF
d_gene: -; j_gene: TRBJ1-1; v_gene: TRBV4-1; abundance: -; CDR3nt: TGCGCCAGCAGCCAAGTGGGAGGAAAGAACACTGAAGCTTTCTTT; CDR3aa: CASSQVGGKNTEAFF
d_gene: TRBD1; j_gene: TRBJ1-1; v_gene: TRBV7-6; abundance: -; CDR3nt: TGTGCCAGCAGCTCCTGGGACAGGGGGAACACTGAAGCTTTCTTT; CDR3aa: CASSSWDRGNTEAFF
d_gene: -; j_gene: TRBJ2-4; v_gene: TRBV5-6; abundance: -; CDR3nt: TGTGCCAGCAGCTTGGGCGTGAGATACAAAAACATTCAGTACTTC; CDR3aa: CASSLGVRYKNIQYF
d_gene: TRBD2; j_gene: TRBJ2-7; v_gene: TRBV5-1; abundance: few; CDR3nt: TGCGCCAGCAGCTTGGTTCTTGGCGGGAGGTCCTACGAGCAGTACTTC; CDR3aa: CASSLVLGGRSYEQYF
d_gene: -; j_gene: TRBJ1-5; v_gene: TRBV11-2; abundance: -; CDR3nt: TGTGCCAGCAGCTTAGATACATCAGGGTGGGGACAGCCCCAGCATTTT; CDR3aa: CASSLDTSGWGQPQHF
d_gene: -; j_gene: TRBJ2-1; v_gene: TRBV2; abundance: once; CDR3nt: TGTGCCAGCAGACCGGGACACTACAATGAGCAGTTCTTC; CDR3aa: CASRPGHYNEQFF
d_gene: -; j_gene: TRBJ2-7; v_gene: TRBV19; abundance: few; CDR3nt: TGTGCCAGTAAGAACGGGATTGGCTCCTACGAGCAGTACTTC; CDR3aa: CASKNGIGSYEQYF
d_gene: TRBD2; j_gene: TRBJ2-3; v_gene: TRBV7-9; abundance: -; CDR3nt: TGTGCCAGCAGGACTAGCGGGAGACCAGATACGCAGTATTTT; CDR3aa: CASRTSGRPDTQYF
d_gene: -; j_gene: TRBJ1-2; v_gene: TRBV25-1; abundance: -; CDR3nt: TGTGCCAGCAGTGAGAGGGCTCTTGGCTACACCTTC; CDR3aa: CASSERALGYTF
d_gene: -; j_gene: TRBJ2-3; v_gene: TRBV7-3; abundance: -; CDR3nt: TGTGCCAGCAGCGGCCTCGGCGGGGCAGATACGCAGTATTTT; CDR3aa: CASSGLGGADTQYF
d_gene: -; j_gene: TRBJ2-6; v_gene: TRBV29-1; abundance: once; CDR3nt: TGCAGCGTCGTCTCTGGGGCCAACGTCCTGACTTTC; CDR3aa: CSVVSGANVLTF
d_gene: TRBD2; j_gene: TRBJ2-1; v_gene: TRBV11-3; abundance: -; CDR3nt: TGTGCCAGCAGCATCAGACTAGCGGGAGGGCTCAATGAGCAGTTCTTC; CDR3aa: CASSIRLAGGLNEQFF
d_gene: TRBD1; j_gene: TRBJ1-1; v_gene: TRBV7-2; abundance: -; CDR3nt: TGTGCCAGCAGCCGTGGGGGGACAGGGCCCGCCCAAGGAGCTTTCTTT; CDR3aa: CASSRGGTGPAQGAFF
d_gene: -; j_gene: TRBJ2-7; v_gene: TRBV7-9; abundance: -; CDR3nt: TGTGCCAGCAGCTACTTCTCCTACGAGCAGTACTTC; CDR3aa: CASSYFSYEQYF
d_gene: -; j_gene: TRBJ1-4; v_gene: TRBV7-9; abundance: -; CDR3nt: TGTGCCAGCAGCTCGACCGCCCGAGGCATGGATGAAAAACTGTTTTTT; CDR3aa: CASSSTARGMDEKLFF
d_gene: -; j_gene: TRBJ2-7; v_gene: TRBV6-1; abundance: once; CDR3nt: TGTGCCAGCAGTGAAGTGGGAAGGGGGACACCCTTCTACGAGCAGTACTTC; CDR3aa: CASSEVGRGTPFYEQYF
d_gene: -; j_gene: TRBJ2-7; v_gene: TRBV5-1; abundance: -; CDR3nt: TGCGCCAGCAGCTTGGGGATGACAGCGCCCGTTGGGGAGCAGTACTTC; CDR3aa: CASSLGMTAPVGEQYF
d_gene: -; j_gene: TRBJ2-7; v_gene: TRBV7-2; abundance: -; CDR3nt: TGTGCCAGCAGCGTAGGGACTTCTTCCTACGAGCAGTACTTC; CDR3aa: CASSVGTSSYEQYF
d_gene: TRBD2; j_gene: TRBJ2-3; v_gene: TRBV5-4; abundance: -; CDR3nt: TGTGCCAGCAGCGGCGGGACTAGCGGGGAGGTAGATACGCAGTATTTT; CDR3aa: CASSGGTSGEVDTQYF
d_gene: -; j_gene: TRBJ2-1; v_gene: TRBV11-2; abundance: -; CDR3nt: TGTGCCAGCAGCTTAGCCTCGTTGTATGAGCAGTTCTTC; CDR3aa: CASSLASLYEQFF